The present T cell receptor beta chain was sequenced within a study of cytomegalovirus exposure and HLA in healthy donors. Primers: 60 Vbeta forward and 13 Jbeta reverse. The table came from immunoSEQ multiplex PCR; TCRdb's copy has only in-frame clones and leaves some out. There are roughly 200,000 clones in the sample; roughly 84% occur only once, and 1.7% lies in the top ten. Germline CDR1 reads MGHRA; CDR2 reads YSYEKL. This CDR3 is built from 17 residues. J was trimmed by 8 bases and V by 3 bases; bases with no gene match: 15. The material sequenced was PBMCs. The sequence was collected from a man between 50 and 59 years old in good health and CMV-seronegative. The J gene is TRBJ2-3, the V gene TRBV4-1; 9 nucleotides agree with TRBD2. The CDR3 region is CASSHPHAGLAIGTQYF. DNA of the CDR3: TGCGCCAGCAGCCATCCCCATGCGGGACTAGCTATTGGTACGCAGTATTTT.